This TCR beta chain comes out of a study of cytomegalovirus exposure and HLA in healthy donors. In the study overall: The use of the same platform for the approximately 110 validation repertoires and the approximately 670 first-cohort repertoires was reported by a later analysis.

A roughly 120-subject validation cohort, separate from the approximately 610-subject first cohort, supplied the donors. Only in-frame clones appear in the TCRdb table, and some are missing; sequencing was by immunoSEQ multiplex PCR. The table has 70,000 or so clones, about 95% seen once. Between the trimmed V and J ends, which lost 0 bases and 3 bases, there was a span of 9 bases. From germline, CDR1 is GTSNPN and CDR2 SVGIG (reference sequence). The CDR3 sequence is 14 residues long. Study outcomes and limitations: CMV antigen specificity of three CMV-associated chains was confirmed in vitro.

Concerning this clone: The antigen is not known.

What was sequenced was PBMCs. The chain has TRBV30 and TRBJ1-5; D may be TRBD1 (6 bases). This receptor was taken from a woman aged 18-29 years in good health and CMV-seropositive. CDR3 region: CAWSVGGPNQPQHF. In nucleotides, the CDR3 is TGTGCCTGGAGTGTAGGGGGTCCCAATCAGCCCCAGCATTTT.